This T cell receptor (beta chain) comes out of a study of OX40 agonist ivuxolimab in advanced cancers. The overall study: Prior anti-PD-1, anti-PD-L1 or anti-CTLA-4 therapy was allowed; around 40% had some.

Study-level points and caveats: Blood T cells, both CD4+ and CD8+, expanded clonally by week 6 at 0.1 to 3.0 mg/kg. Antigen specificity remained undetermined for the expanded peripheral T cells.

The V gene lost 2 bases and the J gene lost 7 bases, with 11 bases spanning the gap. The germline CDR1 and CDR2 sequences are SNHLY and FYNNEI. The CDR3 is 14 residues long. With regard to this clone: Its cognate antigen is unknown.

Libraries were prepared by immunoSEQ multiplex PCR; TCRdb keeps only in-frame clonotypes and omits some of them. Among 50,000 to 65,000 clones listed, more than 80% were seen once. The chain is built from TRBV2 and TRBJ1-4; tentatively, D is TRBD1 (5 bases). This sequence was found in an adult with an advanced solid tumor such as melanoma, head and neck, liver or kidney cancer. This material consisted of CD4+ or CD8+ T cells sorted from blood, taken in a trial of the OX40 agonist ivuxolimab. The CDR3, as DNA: TGTGCCAGCAGTGAACAGGATGGGGGTGAAAAACTGTTTTTT. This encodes CASSEQDGGEKLFF. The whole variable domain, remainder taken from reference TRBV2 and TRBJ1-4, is EPEVTQTPSHQVTQMGQEVILRCVPISNHLYFYWYRQILGQKVEFLVSFYNNEISEKSEIFDDQFSVERPDGSNFTLKIRSTKLEDSAMYFCASSEQDGGEKLFFGSGTQLSVL.